This is a list of T cell receptor beta chains from one sample in a study of T-cell memory formation after mild COVID-19. Each CDR3 protein is one row after TCRdb ran MiXCR on the 5' RACE reads. This table has 250,000 to 350,000 distinct CDR3 sequences, around 15% appearing once. The sequenced material came from PBMCs or a T cell subset sorted from them (not recorded which). These receptors originate from a man aged 18 to 30 who had mild COVID-19 (a few samples of this study predate the infection). Cell type and time point are not known. Both conserved end residues are part of each CDR3. A D gene is named only where the DNA matches it firmly. For some rows the clone size is stated as once, few or many, or as a class when expanded; others skip it.

NA,TRBV7-2,TRBJ1-1,NA,CASSLMAGGNTEAFF,TGTGCCAGCAGCTTAATGGCAGGTGGGAACACTGAAGCTTTCTTT
NA,TRBV7-2,TRBJ1-1,NA,CASSFTVDTEAFF,TGTGCCAGCAGCTTTACGGTGGACACTGAAGCTTTCTTT
NA,TRBV10-3,TRBJ2-3,once,CAISDPPGSTDTQYF,TGTGCCATCAGTGATCCCCCGGGGAGCACAGATACGCAGTATTTT
NA,TRBV4-3,TRBJ2-4,few,CASSQDRGGLRQYF,TGCGCCAGCAGCCAAGACCGTGGGGGCCTGAGACAGTACTTC
TRBD1,TRBV5-1,TRBJ2-5,NA,CASSFDPGGWETQYF,TGCGCCAGCAGCTTTGATCCAGGGGGCTGGGAGACCCAGTACTTC
NA,TRBV25-1,TRBJ2-2,NA,CASSEWMAPVTGELFF,TGTGCCAGCAGTGAATGGATGGCCCCCGTCACCGGGGAGCTGTTTTTT
NA,TRBV5-1,TRBJ1-4,NA,CASSLVRGRQVEIEKLFF,TGCGCCAGCAGCTTGGTGAGAGGACGACAGGTAGAAATTGAAAAACTGTTTTTT
TRBD2,TRBV6-2/TRBV6-3,TRBJ2-1,NA,CASSTGGRNEQFF,TGTGCCAGCAGTACGGGGGGTCGCAATGAGCAGTTCTTC
TRBD1,TRBV3-1,TRBJ2-5,few,CASSRNQGAEETQYF,TGTGCCAGCAGCCGAAATCAGGGGGCCGAGGAGACCCAGTACTTC
NA,TRBV12-3/TRBV12-4,TRBJ2-1,few,CASSLGGHNEQFF,TGTGCCAGCAGTTTGGGTGGCCACAATGAGCAGTTCTTC
NA,TRBV18,TRBJ1-1,few,CASSPLEGTLDTEAFF,TGTGCCAGCTCACCACTTGAGGGGACGTTGGACACTGAAGCTTTCTTT
NA,TRBV5-1,TRBJ1-3,few,CASSPQPQGRAGNTIYF,TGCGCCAGCAGCCCACAACCGCAGGGTAGAGCTGGAAACACCATATATTTT
TRBD1,TRBV24-1,TRBJ2-1,NA,CATSQGERLADTEQFF,TGTGCCACCAGTCAGGGGGAGCGTCTGGCCGACACTGAGCAGTTCTTC
NA,TRBV15,TRBJ2-5,NA,CATSRDAETQYF,TGTGCCACCAGCAGAGATGCGGAGACCCAGTACTTC
TRBD1,TRBV20-1,TRBJ2-3,NA,CSADQGAWTDTQYF,TGCAGTGCAGACCAGGGGGCGTGGACAGATACGCAGTATTTT
NA,TRBV29-1,TRBJ2-5,NA,CSLTDRYQETQYF,TGCAGCTTGACTGACAGGTACCAAGAGACCCAGTACTTC
TRBD1,TRBV28,TRBJ1-4,many,CASLDRENEKLFF,TGTGCCAGTCTGGACAGGGAGAATGAAAAACTGTTTTTT
TRBD2,TRBV7-3,TRBJ2-3,few,CASSSGLAAADTQYF,TGTGCCAGCAGCTCGGGACTAGCGGCCGCCGATACGCAGTATTTT
TRBD2,TRBV6-5,TRBJ2-5,many,CASSYSGLAGGETQYF,TGTGCCAGCAGTTACTCGGGACTAGCGGGGGGAGAGACCCAGTACTTC
NA,TRBV4-3,TRBJ2-7,many,CASSQESHWEQYF,TGCGCCAGCAGCCAAGAGAGCCACTGGGAGCAGTACTTC
NA,TRBV19,TRBJ1-1,few,CASSINPGGDTEAFF,TGTGCCAGTAGTATAAATCCGGGAGGGGACACTGAAGCTTTCTTT
NA,TRBV6-2/TRBV6-3,TRBJ1-2,NA,CASSYIGGRGYTF,TGTGCCAGCAGTTACATTGGGGGAAGAGGCTACACCTTC
TRBD1,TRBV6-2/TRBV6-3,TRBJ2-5,NA,CASRLQGEETQYF,TGTGCCAGCAGATTACAGGGGGAAGAGACCCAGTACTTC
NA,TRBV7-2,TRBJ2-3,NA,CASRGVSTDTQYF,TGTGCCAGCAGGGGGGTTAGCACAGATACGCAGTATTTT
NA,TRBV5-1,TRBJ2-5,NA,CASRGQFSETQYF,TGCGCCAGCAGAGGCCAGTTTTCTGAGACCCAGTACTTC
NA,TRBV4-3,TRBJ1-1,NA,CASSQDRRLGTEAFF,TGCGCCAGCAGCCAAGATCGGAGGCTTGGCACTGAAGCTTTCTTT
NA,TRBV7-9,TRBJ2-5,few,CASSLGQIQETQYF,TGTGCCAGCAGCTTAGGACAGATCCAAGAGACCCAGTACTTC
NA,TRBV6-5,TRBJ1-5,few,CASSWDRNQPQHF,TGTGCCAGCAGTTGGGACCGGAATCAGCCCCAGCATTTT